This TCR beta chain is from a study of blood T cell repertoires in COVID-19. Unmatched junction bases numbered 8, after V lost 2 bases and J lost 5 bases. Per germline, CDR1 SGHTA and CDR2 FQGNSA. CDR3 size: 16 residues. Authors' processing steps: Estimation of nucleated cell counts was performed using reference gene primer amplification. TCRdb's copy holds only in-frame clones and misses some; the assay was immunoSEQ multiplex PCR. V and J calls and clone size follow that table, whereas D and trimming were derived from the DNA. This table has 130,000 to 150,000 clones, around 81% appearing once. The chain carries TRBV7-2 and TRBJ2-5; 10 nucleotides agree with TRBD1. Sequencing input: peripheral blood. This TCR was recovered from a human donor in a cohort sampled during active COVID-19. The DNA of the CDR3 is TGTGCCAGCAGCTTACTGAGGACAGGGGGATCGGAGACCCAGTACTTC. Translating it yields CASSLLRTGGSETQYF.